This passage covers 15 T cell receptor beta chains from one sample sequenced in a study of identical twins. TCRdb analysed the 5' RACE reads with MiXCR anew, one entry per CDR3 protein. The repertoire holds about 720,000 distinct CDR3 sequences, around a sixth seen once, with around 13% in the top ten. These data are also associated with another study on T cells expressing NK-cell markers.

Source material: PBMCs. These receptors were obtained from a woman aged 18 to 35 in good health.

CDR3 amino acids: CAISELPGLAGNEQFF. CDR3 in DNA: TGTGCCATCAGTGAGTTACCGGGACTAGCGGGGAACGAGCAGTTCTTC. The chain uses TRBV10-3 and TRBJ2-1; 13 nucleotides align to TRBD2. Germline assignment: CDR1 ENHRY and CDR2 SYGVKD. J lost 10 bases, V lost 1 base, and 7 bases had no gene match. The CDR3 is 16 amino acids.

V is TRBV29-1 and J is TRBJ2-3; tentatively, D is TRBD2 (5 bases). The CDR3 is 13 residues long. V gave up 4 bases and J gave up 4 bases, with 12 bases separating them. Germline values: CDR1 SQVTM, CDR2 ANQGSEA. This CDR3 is CSVVREWSDTQYF. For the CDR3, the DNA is TGCAGCGTTGTGAGGGAGTGGTCAGATACGCAGTATTTT.

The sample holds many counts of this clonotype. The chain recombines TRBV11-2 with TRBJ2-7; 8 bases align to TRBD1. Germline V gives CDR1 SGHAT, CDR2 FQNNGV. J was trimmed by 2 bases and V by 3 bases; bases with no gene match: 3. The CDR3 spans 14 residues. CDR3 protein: CASSFGTGTYEQYF. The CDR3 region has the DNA TGTGCCAGCAGCTTCGGGACAGGAACCTACGAGCAGTACTTC.

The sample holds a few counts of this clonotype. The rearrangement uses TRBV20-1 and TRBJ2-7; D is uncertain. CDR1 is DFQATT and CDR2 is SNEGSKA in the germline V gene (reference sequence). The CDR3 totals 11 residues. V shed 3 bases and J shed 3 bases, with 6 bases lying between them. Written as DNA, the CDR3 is TGCAGTGCTAGTTGGGACTACGAGCAGTACTTC. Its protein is CSASWDYEQYF.

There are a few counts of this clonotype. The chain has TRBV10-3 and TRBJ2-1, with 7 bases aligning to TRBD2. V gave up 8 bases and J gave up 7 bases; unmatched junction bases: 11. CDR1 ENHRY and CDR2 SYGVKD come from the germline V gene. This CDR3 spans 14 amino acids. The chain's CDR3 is CAISDWGRVNEQFF. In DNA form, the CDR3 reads TGTGCCATCTCCGATTGGGGGAGGGTTAATGAGCAGTTCTTC.

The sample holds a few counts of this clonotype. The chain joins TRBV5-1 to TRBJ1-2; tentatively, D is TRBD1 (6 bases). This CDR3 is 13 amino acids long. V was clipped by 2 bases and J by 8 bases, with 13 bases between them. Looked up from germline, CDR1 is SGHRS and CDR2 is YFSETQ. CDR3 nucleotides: TGCGCCAGCAGCTTAACAGGGAATGAAGGCTACACCTTC. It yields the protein CASSLTGNEGYTF.

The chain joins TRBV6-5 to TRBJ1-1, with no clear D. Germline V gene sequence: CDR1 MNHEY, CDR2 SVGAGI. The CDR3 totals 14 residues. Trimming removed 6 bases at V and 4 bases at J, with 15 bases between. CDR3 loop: CASRYMSGPTEAFF. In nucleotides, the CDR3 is TGTGCCAGCAGATACATGTCAGGCCCCACTGAAGCTTTCTTT.

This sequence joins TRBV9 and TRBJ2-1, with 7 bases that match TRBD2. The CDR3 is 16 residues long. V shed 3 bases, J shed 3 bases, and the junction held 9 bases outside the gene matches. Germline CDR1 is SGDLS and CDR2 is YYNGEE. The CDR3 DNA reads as TGTGCCAGCAGCGATGGCGGGGGACCGAACTACAATGAGCAGTTCTTC. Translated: CASSDGGGPNYNEQFF.

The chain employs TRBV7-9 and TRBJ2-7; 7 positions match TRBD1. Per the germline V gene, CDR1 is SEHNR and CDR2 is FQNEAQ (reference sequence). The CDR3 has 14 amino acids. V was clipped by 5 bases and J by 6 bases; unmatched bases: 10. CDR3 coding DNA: TGTGCCAGCAGCACTCGTGACAGGGATCGCGAGCAGTACTTC. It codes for CASSTRDRDREQYF.

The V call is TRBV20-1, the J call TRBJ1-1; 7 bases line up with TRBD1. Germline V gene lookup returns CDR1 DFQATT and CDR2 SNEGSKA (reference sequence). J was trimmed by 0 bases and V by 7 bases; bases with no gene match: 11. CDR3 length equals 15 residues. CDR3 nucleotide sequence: TGCAGTGTCACCCAGGGGGGGCGCATGAACACTGAAGCTTTCTTT. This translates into CSVTQGGRMNTEAFF.

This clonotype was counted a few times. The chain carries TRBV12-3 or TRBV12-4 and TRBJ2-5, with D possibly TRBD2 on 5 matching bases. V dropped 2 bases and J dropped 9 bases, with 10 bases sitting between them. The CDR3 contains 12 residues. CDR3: CASSLFVGAQYF. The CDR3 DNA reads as TGTGCCAGCAGTTTATTCGTCGGGGCCCAGTACTTC.

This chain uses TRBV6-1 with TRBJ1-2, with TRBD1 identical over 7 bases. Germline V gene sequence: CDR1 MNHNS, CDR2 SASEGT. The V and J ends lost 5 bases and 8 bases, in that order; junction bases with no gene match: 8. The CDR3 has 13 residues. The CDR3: CASSIGTVTGYTF. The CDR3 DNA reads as TGTGCCAGCAGTATCGGGACAGTGACCGGCTACACCTTC.

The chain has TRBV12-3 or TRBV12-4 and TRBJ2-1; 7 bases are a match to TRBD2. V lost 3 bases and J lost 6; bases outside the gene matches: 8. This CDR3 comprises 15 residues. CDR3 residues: CASSLGLYPTNEQFF. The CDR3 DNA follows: TGTGCCAGCAGTTTGGGACTATACCCAACCAATGAGCAGTTCTTC.

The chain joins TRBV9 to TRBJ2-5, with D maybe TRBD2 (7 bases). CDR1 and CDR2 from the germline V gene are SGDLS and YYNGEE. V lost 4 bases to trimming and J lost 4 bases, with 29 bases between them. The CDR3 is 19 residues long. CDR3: CASSPRGGVIAGEPETQYF. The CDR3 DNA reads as TGTGCCAGCAGCCCGAGAGGGGGAGTCATCGCGGGAGAACCAGAGACCCAGTACTTC.

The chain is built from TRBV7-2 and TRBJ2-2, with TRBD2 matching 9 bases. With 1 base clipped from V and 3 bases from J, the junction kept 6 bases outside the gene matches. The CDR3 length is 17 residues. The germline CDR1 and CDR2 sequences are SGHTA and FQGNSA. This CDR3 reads CASSLVWLAGYTGELFF. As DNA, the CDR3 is TGTGCCAGCAGCTTAGTCTGGCTAGCGGGATACACCGGGGAGCTGTTTTTT.